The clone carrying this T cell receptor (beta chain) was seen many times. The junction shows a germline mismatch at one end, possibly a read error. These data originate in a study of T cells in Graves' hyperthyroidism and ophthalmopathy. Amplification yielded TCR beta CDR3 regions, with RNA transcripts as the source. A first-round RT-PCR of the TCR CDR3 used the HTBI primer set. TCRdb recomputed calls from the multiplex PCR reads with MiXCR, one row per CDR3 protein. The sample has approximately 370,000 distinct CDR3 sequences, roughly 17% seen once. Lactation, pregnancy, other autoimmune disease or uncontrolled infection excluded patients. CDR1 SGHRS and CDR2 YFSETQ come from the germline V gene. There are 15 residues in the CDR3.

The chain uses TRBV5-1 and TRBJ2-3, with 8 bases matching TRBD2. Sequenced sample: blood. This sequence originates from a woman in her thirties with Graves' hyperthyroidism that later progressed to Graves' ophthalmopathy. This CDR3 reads CASSLGGRSTDTQYF. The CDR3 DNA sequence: TGTGCTAGCAGCTTGGGCGGGAGGAGCACAGATACGCAGTATTTT.